A selection of T cell receptor beta chains follows, all from one sample in a study of early T cells in non-severe SARS-CoV-2 infection. TCRdb independently ran MiXCR on the 5' RACE reads; one entry per CDR3 protein. The sample has some 100,000 distinct CDR3 sequences, 14% to 15% seen once. Sequencing was performed on whole blood. The source is an adult who was a healthcare worker with PCR-confirmed SARS-CoV-2 infection or an uninfected control (not recorded which). CDR3s leave out the opening cysteine and the closing phenylalanine or tryptophan. Fields, in order: J gene, V gene, CDR3 protein.

J gene: TRBJ2-4; V gene: TRBV10-1; CDR3 protein: ASSEGVAKNIQY
J gene: TRBJ1-2; V gene: TRBV4-1; CDR3 protein: ASSQTGTDGYT
J gene: TRBJ2-2; V gene: TRBV18; CDR3 protein: ASSPPSGRELF
J gene: TRBJ2-3; V gene: TRBV20-1; CDR3 protein: SANQRGVGADTQY
J gene: TRBJ2-2; V gene: TRBV14; CDR3 protein: ASSPPGLAGLTGELF
J gene: TRBJ1-2; V gene: TRBV5-1; CDR3 protein: ASSLDGRDYGYT
J gene: TRBJ1-6; V gene: TRBV18; CDR3 protein: ASSLGTAYNTPLH
J gene: TRBJ2-1; V gene: TRBV20-1; CDR3 protein: SARSLAVGSYNEQF
J gene: TRBJ1-3; V gene: TRBV10-1; CDR3 protein: ASSESSGSENTIY
J gene: TRBJ2-3; V gene: TRBV5-4; CDR3 protein: ASSLELAGGDTDTQY